These 20 T cell receptor beta chains share one sample of origin, sequenced in a study of CD8 T cells in ankylosing spondylitis (dated by TCRdb to about 2017). Library preparation employed 5' RACE. TCRdb shows the sequencer as Illumina HiSeq 2500. Using fastp at Q25 and MiXCR, TCRdb reprocessed the public reads and kept productive beta chains. Rows matching on CDR3 protein sequence are summarized as one entry with the most common DNA and genes. The sample table holds a few hundred thousand distinct CDR3 sequences, of which approximately 20% were seen once. The ten largest clones add up to approximately 33% of the sample. Input material: blood, either unsorted or a sorted T cell fraction (not recorded which). All receptors derive from a male donor with ankylosing spondylitis or in good health (not recorded which).

This clonotype was counted a few times. V gene TRBV12-3 or TRBV12-4 combines with J gene TRBJ2-1, with 7 bases matching TRBD2. The CDR3 is made up of 15 amino acids. J gave up 4 bases and V 8 bases, and 11 bases lay outside the gene matches. As DNA, the CDR3 is TGTGCCAGCTCCATGGGCGCGGGGGAATACAATGAGCAGTTCTTC. Protein product: CASSMGAGEYNEQFF.

This clonotype has ten or more counts. The chain joins TRBV29-1 to TRBJ2-1; D remains ambiguous. Deletions cut 3 bases from V and 0 bases from J, with 9 bases between. Germline CDR1 reads SQVTM; CDR2 reads ANQGSEA. CDR3 length equals 14 residues. The CDR3: CSVDGRISYNEQFF. The CDR3, as DNA: TGCAGCGTTGACGGGCGCATCTCCTACAATGAGCAGTTCTTC.

This clonotype has more than one count but fewer than ten. The rearrangement joins TRBV20-1 to TRBJ2-2; a possible D gene is TRBD1 (5 bases). The germline V gene encodes CDR1 DFQATT and CDR2 SNEGSKA (reference sequence). The CDR3 consists of 13 residues. V was pared by 6 bases and J by 6 bases, with 14 bases between. The CDR3 DNA reads TGCAGTGCACCCTCCAGGGTTTCCGGGGAGCTGTTTTTT. This translates into CSAPSRVSGELFF.

The chain employs TRBV29-1 and TRBJ1-1; 10 positions match TRBD1. Looked up from germline, CDR1 is SQVTM and CDR2 is ANQGSEA. The J segment lost 7 bases and the V segment lost 2 bases, leaving 1 base of the junction unmatched. CDR3 length: 12 amino acids. The CDR3 sequence: CSVERDRGEAFF. Written as DNA, the CDR3 is TGCAGCGTTGAAAGGGACAGGGGTGAAGCTTTCTTT.

The rearrangement joins TRBV6-5 to TRBJ2-3, with TRBD2 identical over 8 bases. The CDR3 contains 16 residues. V lost 4 bases to trimming and J lost 5 bases; unmatched junction nucleotides: 11. Germline V gene data show CDR1 as MNHEY and CDR2 as SVGAGI. The CDR3 here is CASSSLAAVREDTQYF. In DNA, the CDR3 is TGTGCCAGCAGTTCACTAGCGGCAGTAAGGGAAGATACGCAGTATTTT.

The chain recombines TRBV29-1 with TRBJ2-7, with 9 bases fitting TRBD1. Germline V gives CDR1 SQVTM, CDR2 ANQGSEA. The CDR3 length is 14 residues. J lost 5 bases, V lost 3 bases, and 8 bases had no gene match. CDR3 region: CSVEPRDRDNEQYF. DNA for the CDR3: TGCAGCGTTGAGCCCCGGGACAGGGACAACGAGCAGTACTTC.

This clonotype was seen a few times. The chain employs TRBV7-9 and TRBJ1-2; D is undetermined. V lost 4 bases and J lost 10, with 22 bases in between. The CDR3 extends over 15 amino acids. CDR1 is SEHNR and CDR2 is FQNEAQ in the germline V gene (reference sequence). The CDR3 reads CASSSPGWRQDDYTF. The CDR3 DNA sequence: TGTGCCAGCAGCTCCCCCGGCTGGCGTCAGGACGACTACACCTTC.

The rearrangement uses TRBV18 and TRBJ1-1; the D is unclear. The germline V and J ends were trimmed by 1 base and 5 bases, with 5 bases remaining between them. Per germline, CDR1 KGHSH and CDR2 LQKENI. The CDR3 contains 12 residues. The CDR3 sequence: CASSPLETEAFF. Here the CDR3 DNA reads TGTGCCAGCTCACCACTTGAGACTGAAGCTTTCTTT. The full variable domain, its missing parts supplied by reference TRBV18 and TRBJ1-1, is NAGVMQNPRHLVRRRGQEARLRCSPMKGHSHVYWYRQLPEEGLKFMVYLQKENIIDESGMPKERFSAEFPKEGPSILRIQQVVRGDSAAYFCASSPLETEAFFGQGTRLTVV.

The chain employs TRBV13 and TRBJ2-7, with 8 bases aligning to TRBD2. V shed 4 bases and J 0 bases; nucleotides not matched to a gene: 8. Germline V gene data show CDR1 as PRHDT and CDR2 as FYEKMQ (reference sequence). The CDR3 sequence is 16 residues long. Here the CDR3 reads CASSSPTSASSYEQYF. CDR3 DNA: TGTGCCAGCAGCTCGCCGACTAGCGCTAGCTCCTACGAGCAGTACTTC.

This chain's CDR3 is CASSGPSGYEQYF. For the CDR3, the DNA is TGCGCCAGCTCCGGGCCCTCGGGCTACGAGCAGTACTTC. The chain combines TRBV4-1 with TRBJ2-7; D remains unclear. This CDR3 is 13 amino acids long. Germline CDR1 MGHRA, CDR2 YSYEKL. Trimming shortened V by 8 bases and J by 3 bases, and 14 bases separated the two germline ends.

The rearrangement joins TRBV10-2 to TRBJ2-5; D not resolved. CDR1 WSHSY and CDR2 SAAADI come from the germline V gene. CDR3 size: 14 residues. Trimming removed 1 base at V and 4 bases at J, with 10 bases between. The CDR3 nucleotides are TGCGCCAGCAGTGAGTTGCCGCCCCTAGAGACCCAGTACTTC. Amino acids: CASSELPPLETQYF.

This clonotype was observed a few times. This CDR3 is CASSPSPTGTRNTEAFF. In nucleotides, the CDR3 is TGCGCCAGCAGCCCATCCCCAACAGGGACCAGGAACACTGAAGCTTTCTTT. V gene TRBV4-1 combines with J gene TRBJ1-1, with D possibly TRBD1 on 6 matching bases. V was pared by 4 bases and J by 1 base, with 19 bases between. The CDR3 sequence is 17 residues long. CDR1 is MGHRA, CDR2 YSYEKL, per germline.

J is TRBJ2-5 and V is TRBV5-5; D is ambiguous. The CDR3 contains 17 residues. The V end was cut by 6 bases, the J end by 0 bases, with 21 bases between. The V gene's germline CDR1 is SGHKS and CDR2 YYEKEE (reference sequence). CDR3 sequence reads: CASTPALGPSYQETQYF. In nucleotides, the CDR3 is TGTGCCAGCACCCCAGCCCTTGGACCGTCGTACCAAGAGACCCAGTACTTC.

This clonotype was recorded a few times. The rearrangement links TRBV28 to TRBJ1-1; D call uncertain. Germline lookup yields CDR1 MDHEN and CDR2 SYDVKM. V shed 5 bases and J shed 4 bases, with 26 bases lying between them. This CDR3 region has 18 residues. The CDR3 protein is CASSRAEAAWEKGTEAFF. The DNA of the CDR3 is TGTGCCAGCAGTCGGGCCGAGGCCGCTTGGGAGAAAGGCACTGAAGCTTTCTTT.

This clonotype was detected only a few times. The chain is built from TRBV27 and TRBJ1-2; TRBD1 matches at 10 bases. Germline assignment: CDR1 MNHEY and CDR2 SMNVEV (reference sequence). Trimming took 2 bases from V and 4 from J; bases not matched to a gene: 7. This CDR3 spans 16 amino acids. The chain's CDR3 is CASSLPGTGDAYGYTF. CDR3 DNA sequence: TGTGCCAGCAGTTTACCAGGGACAGGGGATGCCTATGGCTACACCTTC.

V and J are TRBV16 and TRBJ2-7, with D perhaps matching TRBD1 (5 bases). Germline V gives CDR1 KGHSY, CDR2 FQNENV. V was pared by 2 bases and J by 3 bases, with 8 bases between. The length of the CDR3 is 13 residues. CDR3 region: CASSQLTVYEQYF. The CDR3 DNA is TGTGCCAGCAGCCAACTGACAGTCTACGAGCAGTACTTC.

A remark on this clonotype: A much larger clone lies one base from this, so it may be a read error. The chain employs TRBV12-3 or TRBV12-4 and TRBJ2-1; 7 bases match TRBD2. CDR3 length equals 15 residues. Trimming removed 5 bases from V and 8 bases from J; junction bases left unmatched: 12. CDR3 residues: CASSRTGGSIHEQFF. DNA of the CDR3: TGTGCCAGCAGTCGGACTGGCGGGAGTATCCATGAGCAGTTCTTC.

V gene TRBV3-1 combines with J gene TRBJ2-5; D is undetermined. V lost 4 bases and J lost 5, with 11 bases in between. Germline loops: CDR1 LGHDT, CDR2 YNNKEL (reference sequence). CDR3 length: 13 amino acids. Here the CDR3 DNA reads TGTGCCAGCAGCCCCAACGCGGCGGAGACCCAGTACTTC. Translating gives CASSPNAAETQYF.

This clonotype was counted only a few times. The chain employs TRBV27 and TRBJ2-5, with 12 nucleotides matching TRBD1. Germline V gene data show CDR1 as MNHEY and CDR2 as SMNVEV (reference sequence). Trimming at V came to 6 bases and at J to 5 bases, leaving 10 bases not matched to a gene. The CDR3 length is 16 residues. Here the CDR3 reads CASRQLGTGGRETQYF. The CDR3 bases are TGTGCCAGCAGGCAACTCGGGACAGGGGGCAGGGAGACCCAGTACTTC.

This chain connects TRBV20-1 to TRBJ2-5; D call uncertain. The CDR3 runs 15 residues. Per germline, CDR1 DFQATT and CDR2 SNEGSKA (reference sequence). The V end was cut by 0 bases, the J end by 1 base, with 12 bases between. CDR3 sequence (DNA): TGCAGTGCTAGAGATGGTTCAGGAGTCCAAGAGACCCAGTACTTC. Translation: CSARDGSGVQETQYF.